A selection of T cell receptor beta chains follows, all from one sample in a study of shared clonotypes between healthy human individuals. Clones were sequenced by immunoSEQ multiplex PCR, and TCRdb holds only the in-frame ones, with some missing. The data contain around 2.3 million clones, approximately 94% of them singletons. The sequencing input was naive CD4+ T cells sorted from blood. All receptors derive from a man between 18 and 29 years old in good health. CDR3s leave out the opening cysteine and the closing phenylalanine or tryptophan. Each record gives: J gene, clone size, V gene, CDR3 protein. The size field is filled for only some rows; it gives once, few, many or a size class.

>TRBJ1-2|NA|TRBV5-5
ASSPGLGNWGYT
>TRBJ1-1|few|TRBV9
ASSVGDLNTEAF
>TRBJ2-1|NA|TRBV10-2
ASSEAGQSRPEQF
>TRBJ2-7|NA|TRBV5-4
ASSLDREQY
>TRBJ1-4|NA|TRBV5-1
ASSLAVHGGGEKLF
>TRBJ2-2|NA|TRBV10-3
AIRSGTSETGELF
>TRBJ2-5|NA|TRBV5-1
ASSLGLAGDSQETQY
>TRBJ1-1|NA|TRBV5-1
ASSFIGAEAF
>TRBJ2-7|NA|TRBV6-6
ASSYSDGNYEQY
>TRBJ2-2|NA|TRBV28
ASSLGNTGELF
>TRBJ2-7|NA|TRBV5-4
ASSRSQLAAEQY
>TRBJ1-6|NA|TRBV5-1
ASSLEGRWDSPLH
>TRBJ2-2|NA|TRBV2
ASSSVAGELF
>TRBJ2-5|NA|TRBV27
ASSHRQGARETQY
>TRBJ1-6|NA|TRBV5-1
ASSLAPGQILPLH
>TRBJ1-6|NA|TRBV18
ASSPPGQGVSPLH
>TRBJ2-1|NA|TRBV7-9
ASTSRIDNEQF
>TRBJ1-1|NA|TRBV5-1
ASTKQGSGTEAF
>TRBJ1-5|NA|TRBV6-5
ASSRATGGNQPQH
>TRBJ1-1|once|TRBV10-3
AITNRESTEAF
>TRBJ2-5|NA|TRBV5-1
ASSFVPNQETQY
>TRBJ2-7|NA|TRBV30
AWNRGGLYEQY
>TRBJ2-7|NA|TRBV5-1
ASSLSGYEQY
>TRBJ1-1|once|TRBV9
ASSPQRIGNTEAF
>TRBJ2-6|NA|TRBV7-9
ASSGPPGQQGNNVLT
>TRBJ1-1|NA|TRBV6-1
ASSEVSGTEAF
>TRBJ2-1|NA|TRBV30
AWSGTSGRTYNEQF
>TRBJ1-2|NA|TRBV5-4
ASSLSGEGGYT
>TRBJ2-2|NA|TRBV11-2
ASSLTGTIIGELF
>TRBJ2-7|NA|TRBV6-1
ASSETWTGAYEQY
>TRBJ1-6|NA|TRBV28
ASSLSRANNSPLH
>TRBJ2-1|NA|TRBV4-1
ASNPGLAGFSNEQF
>TRBJ2-2|NA|TRBV9
ASSVVGGASGELF
>TRBJ1-1|NA|TRBV6-1
ASSGNMNTEAF
>TRBJ2-5|NA|TRBV28
ASSSSGGRETQY
>TRBJ2-3|NA|TRBV6-6
ASARGPDTQY
>TRBJ2-7|NA|TRBV6-5
ASSRDRAIYEQY
>TRBJ2-7|NA|TRBV6-6
ASSYRKGANYEQY
>TRBJ2-2|NA|TRBV7-6
ASSLIGRELF
>TRBJ2-7|NA|TRBV7-2
ASSIEPGLLYEQY
>TRBJ1-2|few|TRBV28
AIYGYGYT
>TRBJ1-3|NA|TRBV6-6
ASSYPRDRAGNTIY
>TRBJ1-1|NA|TRBV7-2
ADRTPLNTEAF
>TRBJ2-5|NA|TRBV10-3
AISEGSQETQY
>TRBJ2-7|NA|TRBV7-9
ASSLEGAPGKQY
>TRBJ1-1|NA|TRBV5-1
ASSFDRATEAF
>TRBJ2-3|NA|TRBV12-1
ASSFVSSGSSTDTQY